This TCR beta chain was recovered during a study of T cells in Graves' hyperthyroidism and ophthalmopathy. The sample holds many counts of this clonotype. Uncontrolled infection, other autoimmune disease, pregnancy or lactation excluded patients. Orbital computed tomography, thyroid ultrasound, serum thyroxine and TRAb, and clinical symptoms together informed the diagnoses. Trimming took 0 bases from V and 4 from J, leaving 16 bases between them. Looked up from germline, CDR1 is PRHDT and CDR2 is FYEKMQ (reference sequence). CDR3 length: 16 residues. Amplified TCR beta CDR3 regions came from RNA transcripts. When the TCR CDR3 underwent first-round RT-PCR, the HTBI primer set was used. Using its own MiXCR run on the multiplex PCR reads, TCRdb lists one record per CDR3 protein. The sample shows hundreds of thousands of distinct CDR3 sequences, 16% of them seen only once.

The chain is built from TRBV13 and TRBJ2-7; D perhaps matches TRBD2 (6 bases). This TCR was recovered from a woman aged 18-29 years with Graves' hyperthyroidism. Sample: blood. The CDR3 here is CASSLGLGGLRYEQYF. CDR3 in DNA: TGTGCCAGCAGCTTAGGATTGGGAGGCTTACGATACGAGCAGTACTTC. The full variable domain, completed using reference TRBV13 and TRBJ2-7, is AAGVIQSPRHLIKEKRETATLKCYPIPRHDTVYWYQQGPGQDPQFLISFYEKMQSDKGSIPDRFSAQQFSDYHSELNMSSLELGDSALYFCASSLGLGGLRYEQYFGPGTRLTVT.